Described below is a single TCR beta chain sequence and its context. What it binds is unknown. The sample comes from a study of T cell responses to AZD1222 COVID-19 vaccine. Broader study findings: The study identified only 6 or 7 AZD1222 recipients as seropositive at baseline.

Germline CDR1 and CDR2: SGHRS and YFSETQ. The CDR3 length is 14 residues. Deletions cut 0 bases from V and 3 bases from J, with 4 bases between. Data came from immunoSEQ multiplex PCR; TCRdb stores just in-frame clones and leaves some out. This sample carries over 85,000 clones, about 87% of them seen once, and the ten largest clones take 1.6%. This chain links TRBV5-1 with TRBJ1-6; D unclear. The input for sequencing was peripheral blood, taken on day 0 of AZD1222 vaccination. This receptor was identified in an adult in good health. This CDR3 reads CASSLEDYNSPLHF. The DNA of the CDR3 is TGCGCCAGCAGCTTGGAGGACTATAATTCACCCCTCCACTTT.